The text below deals with one T cell receptor beta chain. The data were taken from a study of blood T cells in healthy people across ages. Across the study: The template switching approach captured approximately one barcoded beta molecule for every two T cells.

CDR3 size: 14 residues. Looked up from germline, CDR1 is LGHDT and CDR2 is YNNKEL (reference sequence). V lost 3 bases, J lost 3 bases, and 11 bases lay in between. Primers used in a second PCR of about 6 to 11 cycles were a sample-barcoded 5' primer and a J-beta primer mix. Via MiXCR, TCRdb re-called the 5' RACE reads, giving one row per CDR3 protein. This sample has 780,000 or so distinct CDR3 sequences; 53% occur once, and the top ten carry roughly 40%. Each donor had approximately 10 milliliters of peripheral blood drawn. V usage is TRBV3-1 and J usage is TRBJ1-2; D gene unclear. This TCR came from a man at least 80 years old in good health. Sequencing was carried out using blood. CDR3: CASSQGALDYGYTF. The CDR3 nucleotides are TGTGCCAGCAGCCAGGGAGCTCTGGACTATGGCTACACCTTC. Filled out from reference TRBV3-1 and TRBJ1-2, the complete variable domain reads DTAVSQTPKYLVTQMGNDKSIKCEQNLGHDTMYWYKQDSKKFLKIMFSYNNKELIINETVPNRFSPKSPDKAHLNLHINSLELGDSAVYFCASSQGALDYGYTFGSGTRLTVV.